The 13 T cell receptor beta chains below come from one sample, sequenced in a study of shared T cell receptors in the human thymus. Sequencing used immunoSEQ multiplex PCR; TCRdb keeps in-frame clones, though not all of them. The data show around 340,000 clones, 85% to 95% seen once. The sample was thymocytes. All receptors come from a human donor.

The chain has TRBV14 and TRBJ2-5; tentatively, D is TRBD1 or TRBD2 (5 bases each). The CDR3 has 12 amino acids. V was shortened by 4 bases and J by 10 bases, with 13 bases between the two germline ends. Germline values: CDR1 SGHDN, CDR2 FVKESK. CDR3 in amino acids: CASSLRGADQYF. The CDR3 DNA reads as TGTGCCAGCAGCCTCCGGGGCGCTGACCAGTACTTC. The full variable domain, completed using reference TRBV14 and TRBJ2-5, is EAGVTQFPSHSVIEKGQTVTLRCDPISGHDNLYWYRRVMGKEIKFLLHFVKESKQDESGMPNNRFLAERTGGTYSTLKVQPAELEDSGVYFCASSLRGADQYFGPGTRLLVL.

The chain couples TRBV4-1 to TRBJ1-5; D ambiguous. The CDR3 loop spans 20 amino acids. In germline, CDR1 is MGHRA, CDR2 YSYEKL. With 0 bases removed from V and 3 bases from J, the gap between germline ends came to 24 bases. The CDR3 loop is CASSQDHDAHTIGDNQPQHF. DNA of the CDR3: TGCGCCAGCAGCCAAGATCATGATGCTCATACTATCGGGGACAATCAGCCCCAGCATTTT.

This clone was seen once. The V and J genes are TRBV10-1 and TRBJ2-2; TRBD1 might be the D (6 bases). CDR3 length: 11 residues. The germline V gene has CDR1 WNHNN and CDR2 SYGVQD (reference sequence). Trimming shortened V by 6 bases and J by 9 bases, and 8 bases separated the two germline ends. CDR3 in amino acids: CASSRDRELFF. The CDR3 DNA reads TGCGCCAGCAGCAGGGACAGGGAGCTGTTTTTT.

The V gene is TRBV6-1, the J gene TRBJ2-2; 8 positions agree with TRBD2. Trimming removed 4 bases from V and 6 bases from J; junction bases left unmatched: 16. The CDR3 length is 18 residues. CDR1 and CDR2 (germline): MNHNS, SASEGT. This chain's CDR3 is CASSVPFVGLVVSGELFF. The CDR3 DNA sequence: TGTGCCAGCAGTGTCCCTTTCGTGGGACTAGTTGTTTCCGGGGAGCTGTTTTTT.

CDR3 in DNA: TGTGCCAGCAGTTTTCGGTACGGTACAGATACGCAGTATTTT. Translation: CASSFRYGTDTQYF. The V call is TRBV27, the J call TRBJ2-3; unclear D gene. The CDR3 loop spans 14 amino acids. V was pared by 3 bases and J by 3 bases, with 10 bases between. Germline CDR1 is MNHEY and CDR2 is SMNVEV (reference sequence).

This rearrangement joins TRBV19 to TRBJ1-2; TRBD1 might be the D (5 bases). Germline assignment: CDR1 LNHDA and CDR2 SQIVND (reference sequence). There are 15 residues in the CDR3. The V and J ends lost 1 base and 0 bases respectively, with 9 bases between them. The CDR3 loop reads CASSIVRAANYGYTF. DNA for the CDR3: TGTGCCAGTAGTATAGTCAGGGCAGCTAACTATGGCTACACCTTC.

V and J are TRBV7-8 and TRBJ2-1, with 8 bases aligning to TRBD2. This CDR3 spans 16 amino acids. Germline-derived CDR1 and CDR2 are SGHVS and FQNEAQ. Trimming removed 4 bases from V and 7 bases from J; junction bases left unmatched: 12. This chain's CDR3 is CASSSKRLAFENEQFF. The CDR3 region has the DNA TGTGCCAGCAGCTCTAAACGACTAGCGTTTGAGAATGAGCAGTTCTTC.

J is TRBJ1-4 and V is TRBV29-1; weak D call: TRBD1 (5 bases). The germline V and J ends were trimmed by 7 bases and 0 bases, with 27 bases remaining between them. The CDR3 length is 19 residues. Germline-derived CDR1 and CDR2 are SQVTM and ANQGSEA. The CDR3 region is CSALFKRKAGSSTNEKLFF. CDR3 DNA: TGCAGCGCGTTGTTTAAGAGGAAGGCAGGGAGCTCAACTAATGAAAAACTGTTTTTT. The variable domain in full, completed from reference TRBV29-1 and TRBJ1-4, reads SAVISQKPSRDICQRGTSLTIQCQVDSQVTMMFWYRQQPGQSLTLIATANQGSEATYESGFVIDKFPISRPNLTFSTLTVSNMSPEDSSIYLCSALFKRKAGSSTNEKLFFGSGTQLSVL.

CDR3 loop: CASSSRRMGNEQFF. The CDR3 nucleotides are TGTGCCAGCAGCTCGCGACGCATGGGCAATGAGCAGTTCTTC. The chain joins TRBV13 to TRBJ2-1; unclear D gene. The V gene's germline CDR1 is PRHDT and CDR2 FYEKMQ (reference sequence). Trimming shortened V by 4 bases and J by 6 bases, and 13 bases separated the two germline ends. CDR3 length equals 14 residues.

The CDR3 DNA is TGTGCTAGTGGTACCGCTAGCGGGAGGAATCCAGATAATGAGCAGTTCTTC. Translated: CASGTASGRNPDNEQFF. The gene calls are TRBV12-5 and TRBJ2-1, with 11 bases lining up with TRBD2. V was clipped by 5 bases and J by 7 bases; unmatched bases: 13. Germline CDR1 and CDR2: LGHNT and FRNRAP. CDR3 length equals 17 residues. Combining the CDR3 with reference TRBV12-5 and TRBJ2-1 gives the whole variable domain DARVTQTPRHKVTEMGQEVTMRCQPILGHNTVFWYRQTMMQGLELLAYFRNRAPLDDSGMPKDRFSAEMPDATLATLKIQPSEPRDSAVYFCASGTASGRNPDNEQFFGPGTRLTVL.

The chain uses TRBV5-1 and TRBJ1-2; D uncertain. The CDR3 consists of 12 residues. V dropped 0 bases and J dropped 3 bases, with 3 bases sitting between them. The germline CDR1 and CDR2 sequences are SGHRS and YFSETQ. The CDR3 sequence: CASSLDYYGYTF. For the CDR3, the DNA is TGCGCCAGCAGCTTGGATTACTATGGCTACACCTTC.

V usage is TRBV11-2 and J usage is TRBJ2-1; D gene unclear. The CDR3 length is 16 residues. Germline V CDR1 and CDR2: SGHAT, FQNNGV. Trimming removed 4 bases from V and 9 bases from J, with 22 bases in between. CDR3 region: CASSSTLRVSASEQFF. The CDR3 DNA is TGTGCCAGCAGCTCCACCCTTAGGGTGAGCGCGAGTGAGCAGTTCTTC.

V usage is TRBV28 and J usage is TRBJ1-3; D is unclear. The CDR3 totals 12 residues. Deletions cut 3 bases from V and 12 bases from J, with 12 bases between. Germline V gives CDR1 MDHEN, CDR2 SYDVKM. The CDR3 nucleotides are TGTGCCAGCAGTTTGTCCGAGCCCGGCATATATTTT. Translating gives CASSLSEPGIYF.